One sample yielded the 28 T cell receptor beta chains listed below, sequenced in a study of cytomegalovirus exposure and HLA in healthy donors. 60 Vbeta and 13 Jbeta primers were used in PCR. The assay was immunoSEQ multiplex PCR, and TCRdb's table has in-frame clones only and misses some. This sample has around 120,000 clones; 80% to 85% occur once, and the top ten carry about 1.2%. Sequencing input: PBMCs. Every receptor here comes from a boy aged 5-17 years in good health and CMV-seronegative.

This clone was seen once. The chain has TRBV7-9 and TRBJ2-7; tentatively, D is TRBD1 (5 bases). The CDR3 has 14 residues. The V gene's germline CDR1 is SEHNR and CDR2 FQNEAQ (reference sequence). V was pared by 3 bases and J by 2 bases, with 11 bases between. CDR3 DNA sequence: TGTGCCAGCAGCTTGATAGACAGAGCCTACGAGCAGTACTTC. Its translation is CASSLIDRAYEQYF.

The V and J genes are TRBV15 and TRBJ2-1; 7 bases map to TRBD1. Germline V CDR1 and CDR2: LNHNV, YYDKDF (reference sequence). The CDR3 loop spans 13 amino acids. J lost 7 bases, V lost 6 bases, and 6 bases had no gene match. As DNA, the CDR3 is TGTGCCACCAGGGCGACAGGGTTGAATGAGCAGTTCTTC. This translates into CATRATGLNEQFF. The full variable domain, its missing parts supplied by reference TRBV15 and TRBJ2-1, is DAMVIQNPRYQVTQFGKPVTLSCSQTLNHNVMYWYQQKSSQAPKLLFHYYDKDFNNEADTPDNFQSRRPNTSFCFLDIRSPGLGDTAMYLCATRATGLNEQFFGPGTRLTVL.

This clone has only one observation. The chain couples TRBV30 to TRBJ2-2, with D possibly TRBD2 on 5 matching bases. The V end was cut by 4 bases, the J end by 2 bases, with 11 bases between. The CDR3 is 14 amino acids. Germline values: CDR1 GTSNPN, CDR2 SVGIG (reference sequence). The CDR3 spells CAWNGLANTGELFF. For the CDR3, the DNA is TGTGCCTGGAATGGGCTAGCCAACACCGGGGAGCTGTTTTTT. Supplemented by reference TRBV30 and TRBJ2-2, the full variable domain reads SQTIHQWPATLVQPVGSPLSLECTVEGTSNPNLYWYRQAAGRGLQLLFYSVGIGQISSEVPQNLSASRPQDRQFILSSKKLLLSDSGFYLCAWNGLANTGELFFGEGSRLTVL.

The V call is TRBV6-5, the J call TRBJ2-7; 9 positions match TRBD2. V dropped 4 bases and J dropped 6; count of bases not matched to a gene: 10. The CDR3 contains 15 residues. Per the germline V gene, CDR1 is MNHEY and CDR2 is SVGAGI. CDR3 protein: CASSWQGTSLGEQYF. The CDR3 DNA reads as TGTGCCAGCAGTTGGCAGGGGACTAGCCTGGGCGAGCAGTACTTC.

This clone was seen a handful of times. The chain combines TRBV5-4 with TRBJ1-1; D not certain. The CDR3 has 14 amino acids. With 3 bases removed from V and 2 bases from J, the gap between germline ends came to 11 bases. Per the germline V gene, CDR1 is SGHNT and CDR2 is YYREEE (reference sequence). CDR3 in DNA: TGTGCCAGCAGCTCCGGGATCACAAACACTGAAGCTTTCTTT. Protein sequence: CASSSGITNTEAFF.

The sample holds one count of this clone. The chain uses TRBV6-5 and TRBJ2-7; 8 bases match TRBD1. This CDR3 region has 15 residues. Germline trimming cut 0 bases from V and 3 bases from J; bases unmatched to any gene: 4. The germline V gene encodes CDR1 MNHEY and CDR2 SVGAGI. The CDR3 protein is CASSYSPGTGYEQYF. In DNA, the CDR3 is TGTGCCAGCAGTTACTCCCCCGGGACAGGCTACGAGCAGTACTTC.

A few counts support this clone. Other DNA sequences in the sample encode the same CDR3. The chain carries TRBV30 and TRBJ2-1; 7 bases are shared with TRBD2. The CDR3 spans 11 residues. CDR1 is GTSNPN and CDR2 is SVGIG in the germline V gene (reference sequence). The trim removed 8 bases at V and 4 bases at J, leaving 2 bases unmatched. The CDR3 DNA sequence: TGTGCCGCGGGAGCGTACAATGAGCAGTTCTTC. This gives the protein CAAGAYNEQFF.

This clone was seen more than once but under ten times. CDR3 nucleotide sequence: TGCGCCAGCAGCCCTGGGGGGGGGCCTTACGAGCAGTACTTC. Translation: CASSPGGGPYEQYF. The chain combines TRBV5-1 with TRBJ2-7; D may be TRBD2 (7 bases). V gave up 4 bases and J gave up 4 bases, with 15 bases separating them. From germline, CDR1 is SGHRS and CDR2 YFSETQ. The CDR3 contains 14 residues.

J is TRBJ2-7 and V is TRBV6-5; no reliable D call. CDR1 and CDR2 from the germline V gene are MNHEY and SVGAGI. V gave up 5 bases and J gave up 3 bases, with 14 bases separating them. CDR3 length equals 14 residues. The CDR3 nucleotides read TGTGCCAGCAGTGAGTCCCTTTTTGGCTACGAGCAGTACTTC. It is translated as CASSESLFGYEQYF.

The chain recombines TRBV27 with TRBJ1-2; weak D call: TRBD1 (6 bases). The V and J ends lost 0 bases and 4 bases respectively, with 15 bases between them. This CDR3 is built from 16 residues. Germline CDR1 is MNHEY and CDR2 is SMNVEV (reference sequence). CDR3: CASSLSPQTGGYGYTF. The CDR3 DNA follows: TGTGCCAGCAGTTTATCTCCACAGACAGGCGGCTATGGCTACACCTTC.

The chain couples TRBV7-9 to TRBJ1-1; D ambiguous. CDR3 length equals 14 residues. Germline V CDR1 and CDR2: SEHNR, FQNEAQ (reference sequence). Trimming cost V 1 base and J 2 bases, with 8 bases left between them. CDR3 in DNA: TGTGCCAGCAGCTTAGGGGTAGCTAACACTGAAGCTTTCTTT. Its protein product is CASSLGVANTEAFF.

The V gene is TRBV4-1, the J gene TRBJ1-2; 7 nucleotides match TRBD1. With V trimmed by 3 bases and J by 4 bases, 8 bases remained unmatched. CDR3 length: 15 amino acids. Germline CDR1 is MGHRA and CDR2 is YSYEKL. DNA of the CDR3: TGCGCCAGCAGCCACCTGACAGGGTCAGGCTATGGCTACACCTTC. It codes for CASSHLTGSGYGYTF.

The rearrangement joins TRBV6-5 to TRBJ1-6; TRBD1 is a possible D gene (6 bases). Trimming stripped 6 bases from V and 6 bases from J, with 15 bases between. The CDR3 sequence is 15 residues long. Germline CDR1 is MNHEY and CDR2 is SVGAGI. The CDR3 reads CASSPSGASNSPLHF. Here the CDR3 DNA reads TGTGCCAGCAGCCCCTCAGGGGCCAGTAATTCACCCCTCCACTTT.

The chain carries TRBV5-1 and TRBJ2-1; TRBD2 aligns across 10 bases. The junction had 8 bases not matched to a gene; V was cut back by 0 bases and J by 8 bases. This CDR3 contains 16 residues. CDR1 is SGHRS and CDR2 is YFSETQ in the germline V gene. The CDR3 DNA sequence: TGCGCCAGCAGCTTGGGGTCTAGCGGGAGAGTCGATGAGCAGTTCTTC. Encoded protein: CASSLGSSGRVDEQFF.

This chain links TRBV6-1 with TRBJ2-1; 7 bases fit TRBD2. The CDR3 covers 15 residues. V shed 3 bases, J shed 8 bases, and the junction held 10 bases outside the gene matches. Germline CDR1 MNHNS, CDR2 SASEGT. This CDR3 reads CASSDGTTTSYEQFF. The CDR3 DNA is TGTGCCAGCAGTGACGGGACTACGACCAGCTATGAGCAGTTCTTC.

This chain links TRBV5-4 with TRBJ2-5; perhaps TRBD2 as D (6 bases). CDR3 length equals 13 residues. From germline, CDR1 is SGHNT and CDR2 YYREEE (reference sequence). V lost 4 bases and J 0 bases, leaving 7 bases between the germline ends. CDR3 in amino acids: CASSRDYQETQYF. CDR3 bases: TGTGCCAGCAGCCGGGACTACCAAGAGACCCAGTACTTC.

The chain recombines TRBV9 with TRBJ1-1; maybe TRBD1 (5 bases). The length of the CDR3 is 17 residues. Trimming cost V 3 bases and J 3 bases, with 21 bases left between them. Per the germline V gene, CDR1 is SGDLS and CDR2 is YYNGEE. The CDR3 loop reads CASSESQGLIRDTEAFF. CDR3 sequence (DNA): TGTGCCAGCAGCGAATCGCAGGGACTGATTAGGGACACTGAAGCTTTCTTT.

The chain carries TRBV27 and TRBJ2-7, with 13 bases that match TRBD2. Germline V lookup: CDR1 MNHEY, CDR2 SMNVEV (reference sequence). This CDR3 is 16 amino acids long. V gave up 3 bases and J gave up 4 bases; unmatched junction bases: 6. The DNA for the CDR3 is TGTGCCAGCAGTTTCGGACTAGCGGGAGTAGGGTACGAGCAGTACTTC. Protein product: CASSFGLAGVGYEQYF.

The chain combines TRBV27 with TRBJ1-1; the D gene is possibly TRBD1 (5 bases). CDR1 is MNHEY and CDR2 is SMNVEV in the germline V gene (reference sequence). V lost 7 bases to trimming and J lost 3 bases, with 12 bases between them. The CDR3 has 13 residues. CDR3 nucleotide sequence: TGTGCCAGCAAGGCAGGGATGTACACTGAAGCTTTCTTT. It codes for CASKAGMYTEAFF.

The chain uses TRBV27 and TRBJ2-1; TRBD2 agrees at 13 bases. Germline V gene data show CDR1 as MNHEY and CDR2 as SMNVEV (reference sequence). The CDR3 sequence is 15 residues long. Trimming at V came to 7 bases and at J to 8 bases, leaving 8 bases not matched to a gene. This CDR3 is CASTRGLAGYDEQFF. The CDR3 DNA reads as TGTGCCAGCACCCGGGGACTAGCGGGATATGATGAGCAGTTCTTC.

This clone occurred once. CDR3: CASSVVGKAGANVLTF. The DNA for the CDR3 is TGTGCCAGCAGCGTAGTCGGGAAGGCCGGGGCCAACGTCCTGACTTTC. The chain is built from TRBV5-6 and TRBJ2-6, with D maybe TRBD2 (5 bases). There are 16 residues in the CDR3. Trimming removed 4 bases from V and 4 bases from J, with 15 bases in between. Germline CDR1 and CDR2: SGHDT and YYEEEE.

The chain employs TRBV6-6 and TRBJ2-7; D possibly corresponds to TRBD2 (6 bases). This CDR3 is 15 amino acids long. Germline V gene data show CDR1 as MNHNY and CDR2 as SVGAGI (reference sequence). Between the trimmed V and J ends, which lost 2 bases and 5 bases, there was a span of 16 bases. The CDR3 sequence is CASSYLSGQSHEQYF. The DNA for the CDR3 is TGTGCCAGCAGTTACCTTAGCGGCCAGAGTCACGAGCAGTACTTC.

V is TRBV27 and J is TRBJ2-5; D gene unclear. The CDR3 is 13 amino acids. CDR1 is MNHEY, CDR2 SMNVEV, per germline (reference sequence). V lost 2 bases to trimming and J lost 2 bases, with 6 bases between them. The CDR3: CASSLRRQETQYF. DNA of the CDR3: TGTGCCAGCAGTTTACGGAGACAAGAGACCCAGTACTTC.

The chain recombines TRBV27 with TRBJ2-7; tentatively, D is TRBD1 (5 bases). Germline CDR1 reads MNHEY; CDR2 reads SMNVEV (reference sequence). The V end lost 4 bases, the J end lost 3 bases, and 7 bases lay between the germline ends. The CDR3 contains 12 residues. This CDR3 reads CASSSQGYEQYF. CDR3 nucleotide sequence: TGTGCCAGCAGTTCGCAGGGCTACGAGCAGTACTTC.

The rearrangement uses TRBV27 and TRBJ2-1; maybe TRBD2 (6 bases). CDR1 and CDR2 (germline): MNHEY, SMNVEV (reference sequence). The CDR3 has 20 amino acids. V was cut by 5 bases and J by 7 bases, with 33 bases left in between. The DNA for the CDR3 is TGTGCCAGCAGTCCGTTCCTTCGTCCAGTCCGGGACGGAGGAGGGAATGAGCAGTTCTTC. Translating gives CASSPFLRPVRDGGGNEQFF.

The chain joins TRBV30 to TRBJ1-5; D perhaps matches TRBD1 (5 bases). Germline loops: CDR1 GTSNPN, CDR2 SVGIG (reference sequence). Trimming took off 3 bases at V and 4 bases at J, with 13 bases between the two ends. The CDR3 has 14 amino acids. The CDR3 loop is CAWRAGLGNQPQHF. The CDR3 nucleotides are TGTGCCTGGAGGGCGGGACTCGGAAATCAGCCCCAGCATTTT.

Comment on this clone: Other DNA sequences in the sample encode the same CDR3. The chain couples TRBV6-5 to TRBJ2-1; 9 bases agree with TRBD1. This CDR3 has 12 residues. After removal of 6 bases from V and 8 bases from J, the junction contained 2 bases not matched to a gene. Germline values: CDR1 MNHEY, CDR2 SVGAGI. The CDR3 DNA reads TGTGCCAGCAGGGGACAGGGCTATGAGCAGTTCTTC. Translated: CASRGQGYEQFF.

With respect to this clone: The same CDR3 also results from other DNA sequences found in this sample. This chain uses TRBV4-2 with TRBJ2-3; 7 nucleotides match TRBD1. There are 16 residues in the CDR3. The germline V gene has CDR1 LGHNA and CDR2 YNFKEQ. The ends lost 1 base at V and 6 bases at J; junction bases unmatched: 10. CDR3 nucleotide sequence: TGTGCCAGCAGCCAAGCGACCGGGACAGACACGGATACGCAGTATTTT. Amino acid sequence: CASSQATGTDTDTQYF.